One sample yielded the 9 T cell receptor beta chains listed below, sequenced in a study of blood T cell repertoires in COVID-19. This table comes from immunoSEQ multiplex PCR, and its TCRdb copy is limited to in-frame clones, with some not included. The sample consists of 120,000 to 150,000 clones, about four fifths of them appearing once. The sequenced material came from peripheral blood. These receptors all stem from a human donor in a cohort sampled during active COVID-19.

V is TRBV19 and J is TRBJ2-3; 10 nucleotides match TRBD1. In germline, CDR1 is LNHDA, CDR2 SQIVND (reference sequence). Trimming at V came to 5 bases and at J to 1 base, leaving 9 bases not matched to a gene. This CDR3 has 17 amino acids. CDR3 residues: CASSVRQGARGTDTQYF. DNA of the CDR3: TGTGCCAGTAGTGTCCGACAGGGGGCGCGGGGCACAGATACGCAGTATTTT. Drawing the rest from reference TRBV19 and TRBJ2-3, the complete variable domain is DGGITQSPKYLFRKEGQNVTLSCEQNLNHDAMYWYRQDPGQGLRLIYYSQIVNDFQKGDIAEGYSVSREKKESFPLTVTSAQKNPTAFYLCASSVRQGARGTDTQYFGPGTRLTVL.

The J gene is TRBJ1-3, the V gene TRBV19, with no clear D. Trimming cost V 7 bases and J 0 bases, with 13 bases left between them. The germline CDR1 and CDR2 sequences are LNHDA and SQIVND (reference sequence). The length of the CDR3 is 15 residues. As DNA, the CDR3 is TGTGCCAGTACCGCCCAGGCCCTCTCTGGAAACACCATATATTTT. It encodes CASTAQALSGNTIYF.

The J gene is TRBJ2-1, the V gene TRBV5-6; D is perhaps TRBD1 (6 bases). CDR1 is SGHDT and CDR2 is YYEEEE in the germline V gene. V was cut by 2 bases and J by 8 bases, with 11 bases left in between. The CDR3 runs to 13 residues. The CDR3 coding sequence is TGTGCCAGCAGCTTATTAGGGGGAGATGAGCAGTTCTTC. Its translation: CASSLLGGDEQFF.

This chain connects TRBV28 to TRBJ1-2, with TRBD1 as a possible D gene (6 bases). V lost 10 bases and J 7 bases, leaving 22 bases between the germline ends. CDR1 MDHEN and CDR2 SYDVKM come from the germline V gene. The CDR3 spans 14 residues. The CDR3 coding sequence is TGTGCCATATGGGGGGGCTCGGGAATGTTTGGCTACACCTTC. This encodes CAIWGGSGMFGYTF.

This clone was found once. The CDR3 DNA reads as TGTGCCAGCAGTGAAGCGGACTACCAAGTTCGTGAGCAGTACGTC. It encodes CASSEADYQVREQYV. The V call is TRBV6-1, the J call TRBJ2-7, with a possible D match to TRBD2 (6 bases). Germline V gives CDR1 MNHNS, CDR2 SASEGT. Trimming stripped 0 bases from V and 7 bases from J, with 16 bases between. The CDR3 is 15 amino acids.

This clone appeared many times. The chain recombines TRBV20-1 with TRBJ2-7, with D unclear. The V gene's germline CDR1 is DFQATT and CDR2 SNEGSKA (reference sequence). The CDR3 contains 11 residues. Trimming took off 3 bases at V and 4 bases at J, with 7 bases between the two ends. CDR3 protein: CSASSFYEQYV. CDR3 DNA: TGCAGTGCTAGTTCGTTTTACGAGCAGTACGTC.

About this clone itself: One end of the junction does not line up with germline, which may come from a read error. The chain has TRBV11-2 and TRBJ2-2, with 9 bases lining up with TRBD1. The CDR3 spans 14 residues. Germline values: CDR1 SGHAT, CDR2 FQNNGV. The CDR3 loop is CASTLQGAAGELFF. CDR3 in DNA: TGTGCCAGCACCTTACAGGGGGCGGCCGGGGAGCTGTTTTTT.

The genes are TRBV18 and TRBJ1-3; D perhaps matches TRBD1 (5 bases). Germline values: CDR1 KGHSH, CDR2 LQKENI. With 4 bases removed from V and 4 bases from J, the gap between germline ends came to 14 bases. The CDR3 has 15 residues. The CDR3, as DNA: TGTGCCAGCTCACTGGGTCAGGGTTCCGGAAACACCATATATTTT. Protein product: CASSLGQGSGNTIYF.

The V and J genes are TRBV5-1 and TRBJ1-4; 9 nucleotides align to TRBD1. Looked up from germline, CDR1 is SGHRS and CDR2 is YFSETQ. V was clipped by 3 bases and J by 4 bases; unmatched bases: 10. This CDR3 is 17 amino acids long. For the CDR3, the DNA is TGCGCCAGCAGCTCGGGGCGCTGGACAGGGGATAATGAAAAACTGTTTTTT. It yields the protein CASSSGRWTGDNEKLFF. The full variable domain, completed using reference TRBV5-1 and TRBJ1-4, is KAGVTQTPRYLIKTRGQQVTLSCSPISGHRSVSWYQQTPGQGLQFLFEYFSETQRNKGNFPGRFSGRQFSNSRSEMNVSTLELGDSALYLCASSSGRWTGDNEKLFFGSGTQLSVL.